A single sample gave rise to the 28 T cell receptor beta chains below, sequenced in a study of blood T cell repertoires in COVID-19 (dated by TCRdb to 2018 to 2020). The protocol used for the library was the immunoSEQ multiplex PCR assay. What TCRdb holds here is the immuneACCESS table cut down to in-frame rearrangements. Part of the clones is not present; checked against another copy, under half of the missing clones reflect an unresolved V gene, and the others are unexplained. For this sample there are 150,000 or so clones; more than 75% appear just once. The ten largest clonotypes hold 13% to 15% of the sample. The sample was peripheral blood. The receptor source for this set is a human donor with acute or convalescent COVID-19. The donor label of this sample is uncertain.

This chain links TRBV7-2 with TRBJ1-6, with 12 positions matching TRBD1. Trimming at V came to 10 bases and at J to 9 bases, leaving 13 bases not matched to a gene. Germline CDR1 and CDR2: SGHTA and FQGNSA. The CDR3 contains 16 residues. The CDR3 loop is CATSSRGTGGRSPLHF. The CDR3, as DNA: TGTGCCACCAGTAGCAGGGGGACAGGGGGCCGTTCACCCCTCCACTTT.

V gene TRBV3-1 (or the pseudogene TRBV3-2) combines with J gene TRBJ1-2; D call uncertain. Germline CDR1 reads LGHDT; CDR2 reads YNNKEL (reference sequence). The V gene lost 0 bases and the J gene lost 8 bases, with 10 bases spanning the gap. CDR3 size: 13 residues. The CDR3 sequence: CASSQEAGKGYTF. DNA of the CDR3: TGTGCCAGCAGCCAAGAAGCGGGGAAAGGCTACACCTTC.

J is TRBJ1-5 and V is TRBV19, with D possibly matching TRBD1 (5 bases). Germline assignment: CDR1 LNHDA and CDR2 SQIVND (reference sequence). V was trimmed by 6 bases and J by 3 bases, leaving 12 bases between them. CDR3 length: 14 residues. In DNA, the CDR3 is TGTGCCAGTAGGCGGGACGACAACAATCAGCCCCAGCATTTT. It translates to CASRRDDNNQPQHF.

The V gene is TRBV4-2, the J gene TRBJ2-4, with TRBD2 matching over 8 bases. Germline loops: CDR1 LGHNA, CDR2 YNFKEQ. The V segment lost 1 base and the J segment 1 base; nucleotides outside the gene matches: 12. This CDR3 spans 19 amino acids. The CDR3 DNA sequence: TGTGCCAGCAGCCAAGTCGCCGGCGGGTCGGGGGGGGCCAAAAACATTCAGTACTTC. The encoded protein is CASSQVAGGSGGAKNIQYF.

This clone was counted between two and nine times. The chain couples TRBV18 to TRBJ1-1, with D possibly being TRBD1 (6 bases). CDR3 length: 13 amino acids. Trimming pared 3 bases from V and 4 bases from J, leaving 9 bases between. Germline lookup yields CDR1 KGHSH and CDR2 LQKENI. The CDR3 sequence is CASSPQGSTEAFF. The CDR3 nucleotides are TGTGCCAGCTCACCGCAGGGGAGCACTGAAGCTTTCTTT.

CDR3 loop: CASTDGQGGQPQHF. The CDR3 DNA follows: TGTGCCAGCACCGATGGACAGGGAGGCCAGCCCCAGCATTTT. This chain links TRBV27 with TRBJ1-5; 8 bases map to TRBD1. Germline V gives CDR1 MNHEY, CDR2 SMNVEV (reference sequence). The ends lost 7 bases at V and 7 bases at J; junction bases unmatched: 9. The CDR3 contains 14 residues.

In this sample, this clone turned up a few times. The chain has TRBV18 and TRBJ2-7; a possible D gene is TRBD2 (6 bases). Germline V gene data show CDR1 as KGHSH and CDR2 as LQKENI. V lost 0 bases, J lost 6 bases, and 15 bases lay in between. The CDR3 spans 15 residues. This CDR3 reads CASSPPGGAGGEQYF. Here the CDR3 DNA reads TGTGCCAGCTCACCACCGGGCGGGGCAGGCGGCGAGCAGTACTTC.

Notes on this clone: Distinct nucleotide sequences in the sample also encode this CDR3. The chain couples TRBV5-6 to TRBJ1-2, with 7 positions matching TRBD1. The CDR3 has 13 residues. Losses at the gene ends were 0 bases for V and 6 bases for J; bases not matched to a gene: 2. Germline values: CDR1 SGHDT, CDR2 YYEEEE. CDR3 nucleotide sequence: TGTGCCAGCAGCTTGGACAGGGGCCATGGCTACACCTTC. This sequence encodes CASSLDRGHGYTF.

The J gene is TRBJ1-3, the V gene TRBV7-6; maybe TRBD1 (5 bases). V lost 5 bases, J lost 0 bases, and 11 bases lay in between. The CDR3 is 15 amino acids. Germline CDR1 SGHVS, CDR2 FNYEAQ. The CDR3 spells CASSQQELSGNTIYF. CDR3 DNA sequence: TGTGCCAGCAGCCAACAGGAGCTCTCTGGAAACACCATATATTTT.

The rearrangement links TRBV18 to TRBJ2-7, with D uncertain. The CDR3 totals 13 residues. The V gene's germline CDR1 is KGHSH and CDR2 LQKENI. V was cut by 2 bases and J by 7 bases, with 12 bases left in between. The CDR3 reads CASSPEPSGEQYF. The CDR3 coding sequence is TGTGCCAGCTCACCAGAGCCGTCCGGGGAGCAGTACTTC.

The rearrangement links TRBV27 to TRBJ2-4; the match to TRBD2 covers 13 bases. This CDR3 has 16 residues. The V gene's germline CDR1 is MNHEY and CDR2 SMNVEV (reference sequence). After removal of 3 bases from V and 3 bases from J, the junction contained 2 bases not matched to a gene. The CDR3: CASSFRLAGGKNIQYF. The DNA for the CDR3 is TGTGCCAGCAGTTTCCGACTAGCGGGGGGCAAAAACATTCAGTACTTC.

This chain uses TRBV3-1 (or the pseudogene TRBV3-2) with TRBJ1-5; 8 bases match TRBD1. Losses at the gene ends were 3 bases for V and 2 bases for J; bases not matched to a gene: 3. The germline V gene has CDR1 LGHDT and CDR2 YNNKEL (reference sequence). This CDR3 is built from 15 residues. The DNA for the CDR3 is TGTGCCAGCAGCCAGGGGACAGGCGGCAATCAGCCCCAGCATTTT. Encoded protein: CASSQGTGGNQPQHF.

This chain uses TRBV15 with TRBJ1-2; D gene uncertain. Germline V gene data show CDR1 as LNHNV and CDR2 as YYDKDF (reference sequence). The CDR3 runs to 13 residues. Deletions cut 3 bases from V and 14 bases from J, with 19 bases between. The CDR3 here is CATSRIGPRDKTF. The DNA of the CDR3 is TGTGCCACCAGCAGGATTGGACCGCGGGATAAGACCTTC.

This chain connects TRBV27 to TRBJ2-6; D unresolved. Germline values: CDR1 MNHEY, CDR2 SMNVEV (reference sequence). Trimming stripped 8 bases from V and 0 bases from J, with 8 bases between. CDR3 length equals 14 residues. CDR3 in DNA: TGTGCCAGCTCCACCGGCTCTGGGGCCAACGTCCTGACTTTC. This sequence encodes CASSTGSGANVLTF.

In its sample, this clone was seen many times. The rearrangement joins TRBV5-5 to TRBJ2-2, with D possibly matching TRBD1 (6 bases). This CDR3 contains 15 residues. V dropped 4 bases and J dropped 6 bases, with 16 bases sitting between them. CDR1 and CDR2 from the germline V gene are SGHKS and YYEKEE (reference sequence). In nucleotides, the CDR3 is TGTGCCAGCAGCCTTCTCTTGGCAGGGGCCGGGGAGCTGTTTTTT. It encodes CASSLLLAGAGELFF.

The CDR3 is CASSYGQGMANYGYTF. The CDR3 nucleotides are TGTGCCAGCAGCTACGGACAGGGGATGGCTAACTATGGCTACACCTTC. V and J are TRBV11-2 and TRBJ1-2, with 9 positions matching TRBD1. Unmatched junction bases numbered 6, after V lost 4 bases and J lost 0 bases. The CDR3 length is 16 residues. Germline CDR1 and CDR2: SGHAT and FQNNGV.

CDR3 nucleotides: TGTGCCAGCAGCTTGGACAGGGGTAGATACGAGCAGTACTTC. Its translation is CASSLDRGRYEQYF. The genes are TRBV6-5 and TRBJ2-7; 9 bases line up with TRBD1. The germline CDR1 and CDR2 sequences are MNHEY and SVGAGI. Unmatched junction bases numbered 7, after V lost 6 bases and J lost 4 bases. This CDR3 has 14 residues.

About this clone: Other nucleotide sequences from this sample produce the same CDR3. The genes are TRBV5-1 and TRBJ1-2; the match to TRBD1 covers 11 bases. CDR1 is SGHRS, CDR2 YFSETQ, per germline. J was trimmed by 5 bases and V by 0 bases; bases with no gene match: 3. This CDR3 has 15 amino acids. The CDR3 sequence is CASSLAGTGGYGYTF. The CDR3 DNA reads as TGCGCCAGCAGCTTGGCCGGGACAGGGGGGTATGGCTACACCTTC.

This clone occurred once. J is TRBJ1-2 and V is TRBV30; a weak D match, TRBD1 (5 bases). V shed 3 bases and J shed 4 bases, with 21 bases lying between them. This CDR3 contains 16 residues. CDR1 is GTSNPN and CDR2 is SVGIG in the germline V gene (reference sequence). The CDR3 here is CAWRGLGPYKSYGYTF. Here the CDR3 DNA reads TGTGCCTGGAGGGGGCTCGGACCCTACAAGAGCTATGGCTACACCTTC.

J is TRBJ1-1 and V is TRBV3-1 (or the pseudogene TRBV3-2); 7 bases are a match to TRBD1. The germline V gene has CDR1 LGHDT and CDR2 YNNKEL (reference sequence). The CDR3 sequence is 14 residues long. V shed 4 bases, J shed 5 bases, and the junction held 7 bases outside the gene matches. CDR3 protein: CASSPLRQGTEAFF. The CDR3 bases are TGTGCCAGCAGCCCCCTTCGACAGGGAACTGAAGCTTTCTTT.

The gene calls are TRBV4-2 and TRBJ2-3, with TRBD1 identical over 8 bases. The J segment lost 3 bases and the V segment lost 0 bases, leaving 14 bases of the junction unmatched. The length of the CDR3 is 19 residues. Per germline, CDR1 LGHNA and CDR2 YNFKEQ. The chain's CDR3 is CASSQDWGTGALRTDTQYF. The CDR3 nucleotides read TGTGCCAGCAGCCAAGATTGGGGGACAGGAGCCCTAAGGACAGATACGCAGTATTTT.

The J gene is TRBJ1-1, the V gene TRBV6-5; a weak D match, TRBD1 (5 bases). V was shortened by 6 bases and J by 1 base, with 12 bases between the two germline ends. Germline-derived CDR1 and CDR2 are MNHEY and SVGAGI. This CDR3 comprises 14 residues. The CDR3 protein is CASRLNRKNTEAFF. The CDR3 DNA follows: TGTGCCAGCAGACTTAACAGGAAGAACACTGAAGCTTTCTTT.

The DNA of the CDR3 is TGTGCCAGCATGCTCCGGGACAGGACCGTATATGGCTACACCTTC. This sequence encodes CASMLRDRTVYGYTF. The chain links TRBV6-5 to TRBJ1-2; 8 bases map to TRBD1. Germline CDR1 is MNHEY and CDR2 is SVGAGI. The CDR3 is 15 residues long. With V trimmed by 7 bases and J by 5 bases, 12 bases remained unmatched.

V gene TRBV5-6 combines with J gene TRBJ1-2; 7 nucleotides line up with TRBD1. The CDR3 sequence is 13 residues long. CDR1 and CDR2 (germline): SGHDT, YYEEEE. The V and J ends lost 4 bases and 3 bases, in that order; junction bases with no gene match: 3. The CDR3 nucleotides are TGTGCCAGCAGCCGACAGGGCCACTATGGCTACACCTTC. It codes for CASSRQGHYGYTF.

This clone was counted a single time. The CDR3 sequence: CSIGQGYTEAFF. CDR3 bases: TGCAGCATAGGACAGGGGTACACTGAAGCTTTCTTT. The V call is TRBV29-1, the J call TRBJ1-1; 9 bases agree with TRBD1. The length of the CDR3 is 12 residues. Trimming at V came to 8 bases and at J to 3 bases, leaving 4 bases not matched to a gene. The germline gives CDR1 SQVTM, CDR2 ANQGSEA.

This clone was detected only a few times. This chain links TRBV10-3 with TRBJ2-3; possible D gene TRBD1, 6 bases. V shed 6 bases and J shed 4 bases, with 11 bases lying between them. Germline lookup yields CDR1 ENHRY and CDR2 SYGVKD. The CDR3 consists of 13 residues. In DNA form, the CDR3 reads TGTGCCATCAGGGGGGCAGTGGCAGATACGCAGTATTTT. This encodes CAIRGAVADTQYF.

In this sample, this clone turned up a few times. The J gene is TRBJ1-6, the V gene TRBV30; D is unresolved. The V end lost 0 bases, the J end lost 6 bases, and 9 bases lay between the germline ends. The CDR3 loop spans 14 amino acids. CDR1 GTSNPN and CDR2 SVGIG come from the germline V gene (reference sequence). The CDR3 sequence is CAWSVEAGNSPLHF. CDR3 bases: TGTGCCTGGAGTGTGGAGGCGGGTAATTCACCCCTCCACTTT.

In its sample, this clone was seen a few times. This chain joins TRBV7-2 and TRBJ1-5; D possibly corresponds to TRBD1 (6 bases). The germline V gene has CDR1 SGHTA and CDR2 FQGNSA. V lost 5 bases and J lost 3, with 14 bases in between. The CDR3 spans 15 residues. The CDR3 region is CASSPQGSLNQPQHF. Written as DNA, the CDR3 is TGTGCCAGCAGCCCACAGGGCAGCCTCAATCAGCCCCAGCATTTT.